A selection of T cell receptor beta chains follows, all from one sample in a study of CD8+ T cells in alopecia areata. Here immunoSEQ multiplex PCR was the method, and the copy in TCRdb shows in-frame clones only, minus some. The profile shows 140,000 to 150,000 clones, about 60% of them singletons. The sequencing here drew on CD4+ T cells sorted from blood, taken at week 0. Receptors originate from a human donor with alopecia areata. CDR3s leave out the opening cysteine and the closing phenylalanine or tryptophan. Each record gives: clone size, J gene, V gene, CDR3 protein. Some rows have no size entry. The others give once, few or many, or a class for an expanded clone.

clone size: -; J gene: TRBJ2-7; V gene: TRBV29-1; CDR3 protein: SVEDGLGEGQY
clone size: -; J gene: TRBJ2-3; V gene: TRBV2; CDR3 protein: ASSPGGGFRDTQY
clone size: few; J gene: TRBJ2-6; V gene: TRBV2; CDR3 protein: ASQGGWSGANVLT
clone size: -; J gene: TRBJ2-7; V gene: TRBV6-5; CDR3 protein: ASSSRASGRYEQY
clone size: -; J gene: TRBJ2-5; V gene: TRBV29-1; CDR3 protein: SVGRWGETQY
clone size: -; J gene: TRBJ1-2; V gene: TRBV9; CDR3 protein: ASSQGGRSVGYT
clone size: -; J gene: TRBJ1-2; V gene: TRBV7-2; CDR3 protein: ASSYRQGNYGYT
clone size: -; J gene: TRBJ2-7; V gene: TRBV7-2; CDR3 protein: ASSLGRGQSYEQY
clone size: few; J gene: TRBJ2-3; V gene: TRBV4-2; CDR3 protein: ASSQAGLAGGFTDTQY
clone size: -; J gene: TRBJ2-5; V gene: TRBV29-1; CDR3 protein: SVLGPGIQETQY
clone size: once; J gene: TRBJ2-5; V gene: TRBV6-1; CDR3 protein: ASSEGVLAGSQETQY
clone size: -; J gene: TRBJ2-5; V gene: TRBV7-9; CDR3 protein: ASSLGGRAHQETQY
clone size: -; J gene: TRBJ2-5; V gene: TRBV2; CDR3 protein: ASTGQGETQY
clone size: few; J gene: TRBJ2-5; V gene: TRBV29-1; CDR3 protein: SVEDERFWETQY
clone size: -; J gene: TRBJ2-7; V gene: TRBV6-5; CDR3 protein: ASSSTDKSYEQY
clone size: -; J gene: TRBJ2-1; V gene: TRBV4-2; CDR3 protein: ASSQAAGAYNEQF
clone size: -; J gene: TRBJ2-7; V gene: TRBV18; CDR3 protein: ASSPDRDRLASMC
clone size: -; J gene: TRBJ1-5; V gene: TRBV7-2; CDR3 protein: ASSFSTGVGQPQH
clone size: -; J gene: TRBJ2-5; V gene: TRBV7-9; CDR3 protein: ASSQQGYQETQY
clone size: -; J gene: TRBJ2-5; V gene: TRBV5-1; CDR3 protein: ASSLLPGPQETQY
clone size: -; J gene: TRBJ2-5; V gene: TRBV30; CDR3 protein: AWSALPGLAGGETQY
clone size: -; J gene: TRBJ1-1; V gene: TRBV5-1; CDR3 protein: ASSLGAATEAF
clone size: -; J gene: TRBJ1-1; V gene: TRBV29-1; CDR3 protein: SAHQLLDEAF
clone size: few; J gene: TRBJ1-5; V gene: TRBV6-5; CDR3 protein: ASSYSRSDQPQH
clone size: few; J gene: TRBJ2-3; V gene: TRBV7-3; CDR3 protein: ASSLRRADTQY
clone size: few; J gene: TRBJ1-2; V gene: TRBV5-4; CDR3 protein: ASSLDREYGYT
clone size: -; J gene: TRBJ2-3; V gene: TRBV29-1; CDR3 protein: SVEMSSLRTDTQY
clone size: -; J gene: TRBJ2-5; V gene: TRBV20-1; CDR3 protein: SARPLQTQY
clone size: -; J gene: TRBJ1-2; V gene: TRBV6-5; CDR3 protein: ASSYAGGGYT
clone size: -; J gene: TRBJ2-2; V gene: TRBV5-1; CDR3 protein: ASSAGQGAGELF
clone size: -; J gene: TRBJ1-1; V gene: TRBV7-2; CDR3 protein: ASSRGWRNTEAF
clone size: few; J gene: TRBJ1-2; V gene: TRBV25-1; CDR3 protein: ASSESTGVFGYT
clone size: -; J gene: TRBJ1-6; V gene: TRBV10-1; CDR3 protein: ASSARDGNSPLH
clone size: -; J gene: TRBJ2-7; V gene: TRBV29-1; CDR3 protein: SVVDIPSSYEQY
clone size: -; J gene: TRBJ2-2; V gene: TRBV7-2; CDR3 protein: ASSTHTGELF
clone size: -; J gene: TRBJ1-1; V gene: TRBV30; CDR3 protein: AWSFVNTEAF
clone size: few; J gene: TRBJ2-7; V gene: TRBV25-1; CDR3 protein: ASSDLGGPYEQY
clone size: few; J gene: TRBJ1-2; V gene: TRBV4-3; CDR3 protein: ASSQAGMGRNGYT
clone size: -; J gene: TRBJ1-1; V gene: TRBV11-3; CDR3 protein: ASEKGGTEAF
clone size: -; J gene: TRBJ1-2; V gene: TRBV27; CDR3 protein: ASSKTGGDGYT
clone size: -; J gene: TRBJ1-6; V gene: TRBV29-1; CDR3 protein: SVRTGTNNSPLH
clone size: few; J gene: TRBJ1-5; V gene: TRBV7-9; CDR3 protein: ASPNQPQH
clone size: -; J gene: TRBJ2-1; V gene: TRBV7-3; CDR3 protein: ASSLYGTGDYNEQF
clone size: -; J gene: TRBJ1-2; V gene: TRBV5-6; CDR3 protein: ASTDLTGARFGYT
clone size: -; J gene: TRBJ2-7; V gene: TRBV5-6; CDR3 protein: ASTSYGEVYEQY
clone size: few; J gene: TRBJ2-5; V gene: TRBV30; CDR3 protein: AWSVQVQETQY
clone size: once; J gene: TRBJ1-5; V gene: TRBV30; CDR3 protein: AWSRLEGAQPQH
clone size: -; J gene: TRBJ1-5; V gene: TRBV29-1; CDR3 protein: SVAGTAAQPQH
clone size: -; J gene: TRBJ1-3; V gene: TRBV30; CDR3 protein: AWSVLGGNTIY
clone size: -; J gene: TRBJ1-2; V gene: TRBV2; CDR3 protein: ASRTYSEEGGN
clone size: -; J gene: TRBJ2-3; V gene: TRBV6-6; CDR3 protein: ASSQRVIDTQY
clone size: few; J gene: TRBJ2-3; V gene: TRBV7-2; CDR3 protein: ASSWGGRRAGTQY
clone size: -; J gene: TRBJ2-5; V gene: TRBV11-3; CDR3 protein: ASSLGGAEETQY
clone size: -; J gene: TRBJ1-2; V gene: TRBV29-1; CDR3 protein: SVGRTGNYGYT
clone size: few; J gene: TRBJ2-3; V gene: TRBV11-2; CDR3 protein: ASSFRWADTQY
clone size: -; J gene: TRBJ2-3; V gene: TRBV4-3; CDR3 protein: ASSQAWDTQY
clone size: few; J gene: TRBJ1-2; V gene: TRBV30; CDR3 protein: AWSVKSTVDYGYT
clone size: few; J gene: TRBJ2-7; V gene: TRBV6-5; CDR3 protein: AITPGQGIHEQY
clone size: -; J gene: TRBJ1-4; V gene: TRBV6-5; CDR3 protein: ASSSSQGALFEKLF